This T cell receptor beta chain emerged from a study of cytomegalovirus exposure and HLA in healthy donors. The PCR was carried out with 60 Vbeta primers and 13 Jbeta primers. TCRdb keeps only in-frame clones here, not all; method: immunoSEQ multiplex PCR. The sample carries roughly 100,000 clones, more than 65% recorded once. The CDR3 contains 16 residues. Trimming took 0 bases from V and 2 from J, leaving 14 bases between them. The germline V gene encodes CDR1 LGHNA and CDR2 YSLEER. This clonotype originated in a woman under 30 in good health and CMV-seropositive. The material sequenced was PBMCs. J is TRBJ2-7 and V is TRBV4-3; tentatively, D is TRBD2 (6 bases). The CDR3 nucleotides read TGCGCCAGCAGCCAAGAAACCGGGACTTTGGCCTACGAGCAGTACTTC. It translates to CASSQETGTLAYEQYF.